The T cell receptor beta chain under discussion was sequenced for a study of beta chain features in type 1 diabetes. The CDR3 extends over 15 amino acids. V lost 6 bases and J lost 3; bases outside the gene matches: 6. CDR1 is SGHTA, CDR2 FQGNSA, per germline. Study observations and caveats: Within the patient group, naive, central memory and Treg TCRB repertoires appeared more similar to each other than within healthy donors. For Type 1 diabetes patients, all four CD4+ subsets carried TCRB CDR3s that were moderately but significantly shorter.

About this clone: Its specificity is not known.

The sequenced template was cDNA made from the entire isolated RNA. Sequencing was performed with immunoSEQ multiplex PCR; in TCRdb, only in-frame clones are kept and a portion is missing. This repertoire shows over 600,000 clones, approximately 13% found once; its top ten account for 0.095% to 0.15%. This TCR came from a man aged 25-45 years with type 1 diabetes. The rearrangement uses TRBV7-2 and TRBJ2-1, with 9 bases identical to TRBD1. The sequenced material came from naive CD4+ T cells from blood. The CDR3 DNA is TGTGCCAGCAGACCTAGACAGGGGGGCTACAATGAGCAGTTCTTC. This gives the protein CASRPRQGGYNEQFF.